This TCR beta chain was captured by sequencing in a study of cytotoxic CD8 clonotypes in ibrutinib-treated CLL (dated by TCRdb to the early 2020s). Turning to the overall study: In this cohort, approximately 15 patients were treatment-naive and ten to twelve were relapsed/refractory, while some 18 had unmutated IGHV. Longitudinal samples were available for about 30% of the roughly 86 trial participants. Cryopreserved peripheral blood mononuclear cells were collected at three points: before therapy, at response, and at either sustained remission or disease progression. Samples averaged 255,043 productive templates and approximately 100,000 productive rearrangements. Partial responses were observed in some 24 patients and complete responses in 2; after a median follow-up of 68 months, remission was maintained in 14 patients and progression was observed in roughly twelve. Response samples were obtained after a median of around 11 months of treatment, with a range of roughly 6 to 36 months. All remission and progressive disease samples were collected while patients were still receiving ibrutinib.

For this clone: Its antigen is still unknown. No base qualities exist here, and no much larger clone lies one base off it.

The CDR3 has 18 amino acids, counting the end cysteine and phenylalanine. The CDR3 DNA has 54 bases and is translated from base 1. According to the germline V gene, CDR1 reads MDHEN and CDR2 reads SYDVKM. Unmatched junction bases come to 14, with V trimmed by 5 bases and J by 1 base. Each clonotype received, on average, 10x coverage in deep resolution sequencing performed on a MiSeq, where the target depth lay between 1 in 1 million and 1 in 200,000 T cells. The immunoSEQ hsTCRB Kit was used to generate the TCR beta libraries. On the study's bioinformatics: ImmunoSEQ Data Assistant and ImmunoSEQ Analyzer were used for data analysis, and V, D and J genes were assigned according to IMGT definitions. Clonality, which ranges from 0 to 1, was calculated as one minus the normalized Shannon entropy of productive rearrangement frequencies. Only overrepresented clonotypes making up at least 0.05% of the repertoire of each patient were included in the public clonotype analysis. Approximately 14 age-matched healthy donor repertoires from immuneACCESS served as clonality controls. TCRdb holds this immuneACCESS table with in-frame rearrangements only. Some clones are missing; in checked studies, unresolved V genes explain under half, and the rest has no known cause. D and trimming were read from the DNA, whereas the V and J calls and clone size are those reported in that table. For this sample the table gives about 160,000 clones, of which approximately 80% were detected only once. Of the sample, 3.5% to 5.5% is held by the ten largest clones.

The time point label for this specimen denotes: around 2 years on ibrutinib. For TCR beta library preparation, approximately 2 micrograms of genomic DNA was extracted from cryopreserved PBMCs. Longitudinal blood samples from CLL patients receiving ibrutinib monotherapy were subjected to high-throughput TCR beta sequencing. Patients were enrolled in a phase 2 open-label single-center ibrutinib monotherapy trial. General findings and caveats noted by the study authors: An increase in clonality was observed at ibrutinib response, with clonality remaining stable during sustained remission and falling back toward baseline at progression. Sampling times were not matched between patients in sustained remission and patients whose disease was progressing, and lymph node repertoires were not examined. Baseline clonality was found to be higher than that of age-matched healthy donors and was strongly correlated with circulating CD8+ T-cell counts. Public clonotypes were rare and either contracted or stayed stable during treatment, and the rise in clonality at ibrutinib response reflected the expansion of private clonotypes.

The clonotype comes from a human donor with chronic lymphocytic leukemia. The V and J segments used are TRBV28 and TRBJ1-5; TRBD1 aligns with 7 central bases. Sequenced material: PBMCs, taken after 24 months of ibrutinib treatment. The CDR3 region reads CASSPWGFGTASNQPQHF. The bases are TGTGCCAGCAGTCCCTGGGGTTTCGGGACAGCAAGCAATCAGCCCCAGCATTTT.